This T cell receptor (beta chain) is from a study of CD8+ T cells in alopecia areata listed by TCRdb under 2018. About the study as a whole: High-throughput TCRbeta sequencing was used to examine T cell clonal expansion in alopecia areata in both the C3H/HeJ mouse model and human patients. TCRbeta CDR3 regions were amplified by immunoSEQ multiplex PCR with 35 Vbeta forward and 13 Jbeta reverse primers. Scalp clonality was compared across normal scalp (n=4), patchy alopecia areata scalp (n=8), and alopecia totalis/universalis scalp (n=8). On the human side, TCRbeta sequencing was run on scalp tissue and on sorted CD4+ and CD8+ peripheral blood T cells from healthy controls and from alopecia areata patients with either patchy or totalis/universalis disease. The RNA source kit depended on sample type: the PAXgene miRNA kit for fixed scalp, the miRNeasy kit for PBMCs, and the RNeasy kit for mouse skin.

The paper as a whole reports these results and caveats: Unlike mouse skin, where gammadelta T cells dominate, normal human skin contains resident alphabeta T cells that get sequenced too, which complicates analysis of the scalp TCR repertoire. TCR sequences shared between patients were less clear than in mice, possibly partly because of HLA diversity in the patient population. Higher clonality and more expanded CD8+ clones were observed in lesional scalp than in normal scalp, particularly in alopecia totalis/universalis, a finding suggestive of antigenic drive.

Libraries were built with the immunoSEQ multiplex PCR assay. RNA was extracted from all samples and reverse transcribed into cDNA, which served as template for TCR sequencing. SuperScript III was used to make first-strand cDNA, primed with a 2:1 mix of oligo-dT and random hexamers. Amplification bias was assessed with a synthetic immune receptor repertoire, and residual bias was removed computationally. The study's processing was this. Raw reads were preprocessed to remove errors, and CDR3 was defined by IMGT conventions from the conserved cysteine to phenylalanine. Clonality was computed by normalizing Shannon entropy by log2 of the number of productive unique TCRs and subtracting the result from 1. Whether scalp clones were CD4 or CD8 was inferred by matching scalp TCRbeta sequences against CD4 and CD8 repertoires sorted from blood. As stored in TCRdb, this immuneACCESS dataset retains in-frame rearrangements with V and J assigned. A fraction of the clones does not appear; measured against another copy, unresolved V genes explain less than half of the discrepancy, and the remainder lacks a known reason. The V and J calls and clone size come from that table; D and trimming were worked out from the DNA. The sample contains some 110,000 clones, around 64% of them found a single time. The top ten hold approximately 3% of the sample.

PBMCs were isolated by density centrifugation and stained for CD3, CD4 and CD8, after which CD4+ and CD8+ T cells were sorted on a FACSAria. Scalp biopsies and blood samples were obtained from unaffected controls. Concerning this clone itself: No antigen is known for it. No base-level quality is on record; no much larger clone is a single base apart.

For CDR1 and CDR2, the germline V gene (reference sequence) lists MNHEY and SMNVEV. V drops 4 bases and J drops 2 bases, leaving 15 bases in between. From the cysteine through the phenylalanine, the CDR3 covers 15 amino acids. Just CDR3 DNA is preserved here, 45 bases in frame from base 1. Sequencing was done on a sample of CD4+ T cells sorted from blood. The source is a human donor in good health. Recombination linked TRBV27 to TRBJ2-7, and the D gene may be TRBD1, 6 bases matching. CDR3 protein: CASSSRGQFTYEQYF. The DNA reads TGTGCCAGCAGTTCCCGAGGACAGTTCACCTACGAGCAGTACTTC.